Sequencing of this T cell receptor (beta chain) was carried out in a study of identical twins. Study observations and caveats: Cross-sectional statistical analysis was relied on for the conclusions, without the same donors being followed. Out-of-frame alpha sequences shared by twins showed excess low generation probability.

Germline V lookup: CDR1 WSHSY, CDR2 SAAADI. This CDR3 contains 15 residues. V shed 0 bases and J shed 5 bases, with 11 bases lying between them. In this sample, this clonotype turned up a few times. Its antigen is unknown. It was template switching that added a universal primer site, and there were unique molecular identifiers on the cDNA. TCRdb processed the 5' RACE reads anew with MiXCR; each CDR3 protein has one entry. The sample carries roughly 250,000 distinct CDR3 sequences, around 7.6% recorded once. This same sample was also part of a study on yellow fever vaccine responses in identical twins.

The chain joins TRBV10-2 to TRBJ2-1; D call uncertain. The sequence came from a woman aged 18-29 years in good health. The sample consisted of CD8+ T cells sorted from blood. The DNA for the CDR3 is TGCGCCAGCAGTGAGTCGAGTCCCTGGGACAATGAGCAGTTCTTC. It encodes CASSESSPWDNEQFF.